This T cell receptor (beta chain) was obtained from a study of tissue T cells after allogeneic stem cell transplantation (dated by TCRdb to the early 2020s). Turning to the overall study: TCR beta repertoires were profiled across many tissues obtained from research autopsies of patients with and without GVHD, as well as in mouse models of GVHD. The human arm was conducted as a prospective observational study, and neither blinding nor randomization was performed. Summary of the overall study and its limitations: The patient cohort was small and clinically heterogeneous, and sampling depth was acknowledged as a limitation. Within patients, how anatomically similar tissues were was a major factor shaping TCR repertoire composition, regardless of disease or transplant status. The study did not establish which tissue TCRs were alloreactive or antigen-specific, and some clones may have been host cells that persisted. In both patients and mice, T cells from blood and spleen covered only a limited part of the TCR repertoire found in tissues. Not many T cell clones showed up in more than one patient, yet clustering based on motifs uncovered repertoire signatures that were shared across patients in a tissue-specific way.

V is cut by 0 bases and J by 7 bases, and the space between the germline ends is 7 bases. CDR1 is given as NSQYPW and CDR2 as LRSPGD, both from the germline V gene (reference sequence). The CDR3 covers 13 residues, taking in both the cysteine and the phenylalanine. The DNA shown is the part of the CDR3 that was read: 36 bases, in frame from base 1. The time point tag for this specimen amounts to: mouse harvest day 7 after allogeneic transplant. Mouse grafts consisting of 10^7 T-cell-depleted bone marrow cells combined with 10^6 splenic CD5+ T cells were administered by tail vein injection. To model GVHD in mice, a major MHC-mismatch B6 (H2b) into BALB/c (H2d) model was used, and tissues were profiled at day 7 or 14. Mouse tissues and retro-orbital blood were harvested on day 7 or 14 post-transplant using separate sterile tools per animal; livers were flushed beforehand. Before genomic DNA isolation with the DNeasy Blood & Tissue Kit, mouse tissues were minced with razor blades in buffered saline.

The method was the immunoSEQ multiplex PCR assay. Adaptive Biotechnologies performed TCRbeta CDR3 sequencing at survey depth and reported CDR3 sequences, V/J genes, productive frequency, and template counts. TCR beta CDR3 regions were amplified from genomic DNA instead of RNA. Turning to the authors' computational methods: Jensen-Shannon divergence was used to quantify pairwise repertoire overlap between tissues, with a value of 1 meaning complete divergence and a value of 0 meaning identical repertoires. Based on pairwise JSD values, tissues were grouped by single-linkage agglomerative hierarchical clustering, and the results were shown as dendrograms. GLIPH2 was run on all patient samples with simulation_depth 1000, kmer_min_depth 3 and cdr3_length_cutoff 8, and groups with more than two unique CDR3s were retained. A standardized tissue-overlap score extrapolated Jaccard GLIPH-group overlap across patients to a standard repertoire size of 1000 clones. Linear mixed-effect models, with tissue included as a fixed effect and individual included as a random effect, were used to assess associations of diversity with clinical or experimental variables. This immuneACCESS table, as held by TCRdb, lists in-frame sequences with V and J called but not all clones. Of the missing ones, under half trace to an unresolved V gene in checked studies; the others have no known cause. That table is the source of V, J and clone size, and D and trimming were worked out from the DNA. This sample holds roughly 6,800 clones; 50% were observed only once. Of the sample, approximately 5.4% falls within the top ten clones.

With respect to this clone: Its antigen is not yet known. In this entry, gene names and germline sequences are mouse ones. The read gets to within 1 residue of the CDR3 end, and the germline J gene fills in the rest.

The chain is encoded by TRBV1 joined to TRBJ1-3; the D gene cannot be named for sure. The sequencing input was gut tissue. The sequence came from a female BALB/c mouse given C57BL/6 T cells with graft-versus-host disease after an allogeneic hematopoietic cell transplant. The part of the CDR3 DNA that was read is TGCACCTGCAGTGCAGATCACACTAATACGCTCTAT. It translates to CTCSADHTNTLY. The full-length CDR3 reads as CTCSADHTNTLYF.